The T cell receptor beta chain described here comes from a study of blood T cell repertoires in COVID-19. In the study overall: The study drew acute and convalescent COVID-19 samples from the United States, Italy and Spain.

Assay used: immunoSEQ multiplex PCR; TCRdb lists only in-frame clones, some missing. The table has approximately 170,000 clones, approximately 82% seen once. Germline V CDR1 and CDR2: SGDLS, YYNGEE. The CDR3 is made up of 14 amino acids. V was shortened by 5 bases and J by 6 bases, with 14 bases between the two germline ends. The study drew participants aged about 18 to 89 years from around 24 US areas. Grouping used clinical history reported by participants in a survey and questionnaire. What was sequenced was PBMCs or T cells enriched from blood (not recorded which). The genes are TRBV9 and TRBJ2-2; perhaps TRBD2 as D (5 bases). The source is a woman aged 50 to 60 in a cohort exposed to, infected with or recovered from COVID-19 (not recorded which). The CDR3 nucleotides read TGTGCCAGCAGTTACGGCGGGTGGGCCGGGGAGCTGTTTTTT. It is translated as CASSYGGWAGELFF.